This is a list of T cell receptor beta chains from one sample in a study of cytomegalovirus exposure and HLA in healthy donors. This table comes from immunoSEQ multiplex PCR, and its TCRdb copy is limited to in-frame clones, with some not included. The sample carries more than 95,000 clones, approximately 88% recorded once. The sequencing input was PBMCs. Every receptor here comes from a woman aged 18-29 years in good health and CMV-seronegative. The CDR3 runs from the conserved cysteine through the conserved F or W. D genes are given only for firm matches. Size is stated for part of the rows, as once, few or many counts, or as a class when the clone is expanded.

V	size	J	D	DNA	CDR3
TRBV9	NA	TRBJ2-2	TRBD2	TGTGCCAGCAGCCCCCGGACTAGCGGGATTCACACCGGGGAGCTGTTTTTT	CASSPRTSGIHTGELFF
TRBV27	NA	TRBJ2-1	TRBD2	TGTGCCAGCAGTTTAATAGCTAGCGGGGAAGAGCAGTTCTTC	CASSLIASGEEQFF
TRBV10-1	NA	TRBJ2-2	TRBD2	TGCGCCAGCAAGCGGGAGTCCGGCGGGGAGCTGTTTTTT	CASKRESGGELFF
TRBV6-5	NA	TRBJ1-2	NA	TGTGCCAGCAAATGGTCAGGGCCGGGCTCTGGCTACACCTTC	CASKWSGPGSGYTF
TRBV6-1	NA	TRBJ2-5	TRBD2	TGTGCCAGCAGTGAAGCCTCGGGGGGGAGAGGAGAGACCCAGTACTTC	CASSEASGGRGETQYF
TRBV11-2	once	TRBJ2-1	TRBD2	TGTGCCAGCAGCTTAGCCGGGACTAGCGGATTCTACAATGAGCAGTTCTTC	CASSLAGTSGFYNEQFF
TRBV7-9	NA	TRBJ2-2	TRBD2	TGTGCCAGCAGCTTACTAGCGGGAGGGGCCGGCGGGGAGCTGTTTTTT	CASSLLAGGAGGELFF
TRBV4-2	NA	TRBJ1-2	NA	TGTGCCAGCAGCCAAGCGGAGCTCGTCTATGGCTACACCTTC	CASSQAELVYGYTF
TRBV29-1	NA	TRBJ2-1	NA	TGCAGCGTTGCGGTGCGCTCCTACAATGAGCAGTTCTTC	CSVAVRSYNEQFF
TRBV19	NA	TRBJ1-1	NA	TGTGCCAGTACAAAAGGGAGGGGGACCGCGCAAGCTTTCTTT	CASTKGRGTAQAFF
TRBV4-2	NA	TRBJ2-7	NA	TGTGCCAGCAGCCAAGATAGCTACTACGAGCAGTACTTC	CASSQDSYYEQYF
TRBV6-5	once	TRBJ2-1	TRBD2	TGTGCCAGCACCAGCGGGACGTCCTACAATGAGCAGTTCTTC	CASTSGTSYNEQFF
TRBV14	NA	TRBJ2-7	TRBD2	TGTGCCAGCAGTCTAGCGGGAGGGAGCGAGCAGTACTTC	CASSLAGGSEQYF
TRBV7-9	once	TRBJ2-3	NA	TGTGCCAGCAGCGCCTCCCCGGGGGTGGGGCCCAGCACAGATACGCAGTATTTT	CASSASPGVGPSTDTQYF
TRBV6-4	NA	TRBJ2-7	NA	TGTGCCAGCCCCACTCCTAGTTCCTACGAGCAGTACTTC	CASPTPSSYEQYF
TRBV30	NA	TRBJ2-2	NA	TGTGCCTGGCCGGCGGGCCATACGAACACCGGGGAGCTGTTTTTT	CAWPAGHTNTGELFF
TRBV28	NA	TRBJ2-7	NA	TGTGCCAGCAGCCCGCCCGGGGGAGCCTACGAGCAGTACTTC	CASSPPGGAYEQYF
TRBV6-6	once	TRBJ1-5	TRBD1	TGTGCCAGCTGTCGAGGGGGCGGCAATCAGCCCCAGCATTTT	CASCRGGGNQPQHF
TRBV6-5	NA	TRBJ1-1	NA	TGTGCCAGCACTTACACGGGGGGCTTGAGTGAAGCTTTCTTT	CASTYTGGLSEAFF
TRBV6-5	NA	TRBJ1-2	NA	TGTGCCACCCAAATTGGGCATGGCTACACCTTC	CATQIGHGYTF
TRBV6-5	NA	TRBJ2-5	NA	TGTGCCAGCAGTTACTCGGGCAGGGTGGGTGAGACCCAGTACTTC	CASSYSGRVGETQYF
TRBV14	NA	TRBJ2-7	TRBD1	TGTGCCAGCAGCCAAGGCGGACAGGGGCTTTCCTACGAGCAGTACTTC	CASSQGGQGLSYEQYF
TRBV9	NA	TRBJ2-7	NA	TGTGCCAGCAGCGTAACCGGGGGTCCCTACGAGCAGTACTTC	CASSVTGGPYEQYF
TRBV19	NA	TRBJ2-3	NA	TGTGCCAGTAGTATCATGATGAGCGGAGGCACAGATACGCAGTATTTT	CASSIMMSGGTDTQYF
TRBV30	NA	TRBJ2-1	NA	TGTGCCTGGAGTGTTAGCGGATATGAGCAGTTCTTC	CAWSVSGYEQFF
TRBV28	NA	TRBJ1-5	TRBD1	TGTGCCAGCAGCCCGGACAGGGATCAGCCCCAGCATTTT	CASSPDRDQPQHF
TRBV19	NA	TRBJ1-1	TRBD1	TGTGCCAGTAGTCCCGGGACAGGGGCCACTGAAGCTTTCTTT	CASSPGTGATEAFF
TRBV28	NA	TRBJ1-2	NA	TGTGCCAGCACGGAGAAGCCCAACTATGGCTACACCTTC	CASTEKPNYGYTF
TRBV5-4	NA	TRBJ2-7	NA	TGTGCCAGCAGTAGTACAGGGATCTACGAGCAGTACTTC	CASSSTGIYEQYF
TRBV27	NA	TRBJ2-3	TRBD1	TGTGCCAGCAGTTGGGGGCAGGGGGCAGATACGCAGTATTTT	CASSWGQGADTQYF
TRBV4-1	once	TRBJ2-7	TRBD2	TGCGCCAGCAGCCAAGAGGGGTGGGAAGGACTAGCGGGAGCTTCATCCCACGAGCAGTACTTC	CASSQEGWEGLAGASSHEQYF
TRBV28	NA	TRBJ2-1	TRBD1	TGTGCCAGCAGACCCCAGGGGGAGCCCGGGTCGAATGAGCAGTTCTTC	CASRPQGEPGSNEQFF
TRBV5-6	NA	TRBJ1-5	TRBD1	TGTGCCAGCAGCTTGTGGAGGGGGCAAAATCAGCCCCAGCATTTT	CASSLWRGQNQPQHF
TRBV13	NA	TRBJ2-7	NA	TGTGCCAGTCGCTCCGGGGGCTACGAGCAGTACTTC	CASRSGGYEQYF
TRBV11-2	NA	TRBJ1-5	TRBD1	TGTGCCAGCAGCTTAGGACAGGGCAGCAATCAGCCCCAGCATTTT	CASSLGQGSNQPQHF
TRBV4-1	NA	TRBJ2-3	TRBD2	TGCGCCAGCAGCGAAGCGGGAGTTAGCACAGATACGCAGTATTTT	CASSEAGVSTDTQYF
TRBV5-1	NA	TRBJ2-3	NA	TGCGCCAGCAGCTTGTATAGCGGTTCGTCCACAGATACGCAGTATTTT	CASSLYSGSSTDTQYF
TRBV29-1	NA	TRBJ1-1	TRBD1	TGCAGCAGCTCAGGGACAGGCAACACTGAAGCTTTCTTT	CSSSGTGNTEAFF
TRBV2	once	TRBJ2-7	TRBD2	TGTGCCAGCAGTGAAAAAGGGGTAGCGGGAGGGCCCATCAACGAGCAGTACTTC	CASSEKGVAGGPINEQYF
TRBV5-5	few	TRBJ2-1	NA	TGTGCCAGCAGCCCGGAGGGGTGGGATGAGCAGTTCTTC	CASSPEGWDEQFF
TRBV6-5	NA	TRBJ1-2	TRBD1	TGTGCCAGCAGCCCCCGAGGACAGGGCTTTCTTGGCTACACCTTC	CASSPRGQGFLGYTF
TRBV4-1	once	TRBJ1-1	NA	TGCGCCAGCAGCCATCTCTATGCCCGATATGATGAAGCTTTCTTT	CASSHLYARYDEAFF
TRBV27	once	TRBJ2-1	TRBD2	TGTGCCAGCAGTGTGACTAGCGGGAGGGCCAATGAGCAGTTCTTC	CASSVTSGRANEQFF
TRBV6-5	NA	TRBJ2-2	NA	TGTGCCAGCAGTACCACAGGGTACACCGGGGAGCTGTTTTTT	CASSTTGYTGELFF
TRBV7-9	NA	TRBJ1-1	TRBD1	TGTGCCAGCAGCTTAGGTTTAATGGGACAGGGGCGCGCCACTGAAGCTTTCTTT	CASSLGLMGQGRATEAFF
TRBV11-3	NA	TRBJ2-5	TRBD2	TGTGCCAGCAGCTCGGGACTAGTTGTAGGAGAGACCCAGTACTTC	CASSSGLVVGETQYF
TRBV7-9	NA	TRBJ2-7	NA	TGTGCCAGCAGCTCCCTCGGGACACCCTCCTACGAGCAGTACTTC	CASSSLGTPSYEQYF
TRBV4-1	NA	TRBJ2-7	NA	TGCGCCAGCAGCCAAGTCTCCGGGACACGGAAGAGCTCCTACGAGCAGTACTTC	CASSQVSGTRKSSYEQYF
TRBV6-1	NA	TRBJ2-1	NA	TGTGCCAGCAGTGCAGGGCAGGCCAATGAGCAGTTCTTC	CASSAGQANEQFF